The clone carrying this T cell receptor beta chain was recorded at least ten times. The investigators amplified TCR beta CDR3 regions from RNA transcripts. The HTBI primer set drove a first-round RT-PCR of the TCR CDR3. From the multiplex PCR reads, TCRdb called clonotypes with MiXCR, one entry per CDR3 protein. The table shows over 200,000 distinct CDR3 sequences, with more than 12% occurring only once. Diagnosis of hyperthyroidism was new in patients aged 18 to 65, and its duration was under 2 months. This sample is part of a study of T cells in Graves' hyperthyroidism and ophthalmopathy. In the study overall: It was at initial diagnosis, before any treatment, that peripheral blood was collected.

The TCR was taken from a woman aged 35 to 49 with Graves' hyperthyroidism that later progressed to Graves' ophthalmopathy. Sequencing was performed on blood.

The CDR3 reads CASSASGREEAFF. CDR3 DNA: TGTGCCAGCAGCGCCAGTGGACGGGAGGAAGCTTTCTTT. V usage is TRBV9 and J usage is TRBJ1-1; D remains ambiguous. V was pared by 3 bases and J by 8 bases, with 14 bases between. Germline V gene data show CDR1 as SGDLS and CDR2 as YYNGEE. This CDR3 spans 13 amino acids.